The clone carrying this T cell receptor beta chain was recorded a few times. As yet, its antigen is unknown. This specimen comes from a study of T cells after yellow fever vaccination. Study results and caveats: Clones that expanded after primary vaccination mostly reappeared after the booster (roughly 96% CD4, around 87% CD8).

Trimming removed 0 bases from V and 5 bases from J, with 5 bases in between. Germline V gives CDR1 MNHNY, CDR2 SVGAGI (reference sequence). This CDR3 is built from 13 residues. TCRdb processed the 5' RACE reads anew with MiXCR; each CDR3 protein has one entry. Here the sample spans about 300,000 distinct CDR3 sequences, 8.7% being singletons. The material sequenced was CD4+ T cells sorted from PBMCs, taken 5 days after the yellow fever booster vaccination. This TCR derives from a man aged 18 to 29 who received the YFV17D yellow fever vaccine. This chain connects TRBV6-6 to TRBJ1-5, with D hard to call. CDR3 residues: CASSYSRDQPQHF. DNA of the CDR3: TGTGCCAGCAGTTACTCGAGAGATCAGCCCCAGCATTTT.